The sequence of this T cell receptor (beta chain) was determined in a study of naive and memory T cell subsets. Cells stained for CD3, CD4, CD8, CD45RA and CD27 were sorted into four subsets. The CDR3 runs 14 residues. The V gene's germline CDR1 is MDHEN and CDR2 SYDVKM. The V end was cut by 6 bases, the J end by 6 bases, with 15 bases between. Concerning this clonotype itself: Its antigen is unknown.

Both TRBC1 and TRBC2 were covered by a beta constant-region primer of two equimolar oligonucleotides. The ligated cDNA underwent four PCR rounds using SP2 and nested alpha and beta constant-region primers. The cDNA 3' end received a ligated single-stranded oligonucleotide carrying the SP2 primer and a 12-nucleotide UMI. Using its own MiXCR run on the UMI-ligation and nested PCR reads, TCRdb lists one record per CDR3 protein. Among roughly 92,000 distinct CDR3 sequences listed, about 11% were seen once. Study-level points and caveats: Naive repertoires, especially CD8, held a few larger clonotypes, possibly memory cells re-expressing CD45RA. Findings for naive and memory subsets could not be checked against ground truth.

The clonotype was recovered from a human donor in good health. The sample consisted of naive CD4+ T cells from blood. The chain is built from TRBV28 and TRBJ2-4, with D tentatively TRBD1 or TRBD2 (6 bases each). The CDR3: CASRPTGRGNIQYF. In DNA, the CDR3 is TGTGCCAGCAGACCTACAGGGCGGGGAAACATTCAGTACTTC. Together with reference TRBV28 and TRBJ2-4, the CDR3 gives the full variable domain: DVKVTQSSRYLVKRTGEKVFLECVQDMDHENMFWYRQDPGLGLRLIYFSYDVKMKEKGDIPEGYSVSREKKERFSLILESASTNQTSMYLCASRPTGRGNIQYFGAGTRLSVL.